This paragraph covers one TCR beta chain sequence. The source of the sample is a study of neoadjuvant anti-PD-1 for oral cavity cancer. No culture or expansion preceded analysis of these blood cells. The CDR3 contains 14 residues. From germline, CDR1 is SQVTM and CDR2 ANQGSEA. The V end lost 7 bases, the J end lost 3 bases, and 17 bases lay between the germline ends. Only in-frame clones appear in the TCRdb table, and some are missing; sequencing was by immunoSEQ multiplex PCR. This table has roughly 60,000 clones, more than 65% appearing once. The chain couples TRBV29-1 to TRBJ2-3; no definite D call. The sample in question was PBMCs, obtained before nivolumab (anti-PD-1) treatment. The source is a person between 40 and 79 years old with oral cavity squamous cell carcinoma. The CDR3 region has the DNA TGCAGCGGAAGAAACCGGCCCAGGACAGATACGCAGTATTTT. Translating gives CSGRNRPRTDTQYF.